This T cell receptor beta chain was sequenced during a study of OX40 agonist ivuxolimab in advanced cancers. Germline-derived CDR1 and CDR2 are MNHEY and SMNVEV (reference sequence). V was trimmed by 10 bases and J by 6 bases, leaving 21 bases between them. The CDR3 sequence is 14 residues long. The protocol was immunoSEQ multiplex PCR, while the TCRdb copy is restricted to in-frame clones and leaves out a portion. In the table there are roughly 41,000 clones, about 72% of which are singletons. This specimen consisted of CD4+ or CD8+ T cells sorted from blood, obtained in a trial of the OX40 agonist ivuxolimab. The rearrangement links TRBV27 to TRBJ1-2, with D perhaps TRBD1 (5 bases). The origin of this receptor is an adult with an advanced solid tumor such as melanoma, head and neck, liver or kidney cancer. The CDR3 nucleotides read TGTGCCAAGAGGGTCATTGGGGGACGGGATGGCTACACCTTC. This codes for CAKRVIGGRDGYTF.